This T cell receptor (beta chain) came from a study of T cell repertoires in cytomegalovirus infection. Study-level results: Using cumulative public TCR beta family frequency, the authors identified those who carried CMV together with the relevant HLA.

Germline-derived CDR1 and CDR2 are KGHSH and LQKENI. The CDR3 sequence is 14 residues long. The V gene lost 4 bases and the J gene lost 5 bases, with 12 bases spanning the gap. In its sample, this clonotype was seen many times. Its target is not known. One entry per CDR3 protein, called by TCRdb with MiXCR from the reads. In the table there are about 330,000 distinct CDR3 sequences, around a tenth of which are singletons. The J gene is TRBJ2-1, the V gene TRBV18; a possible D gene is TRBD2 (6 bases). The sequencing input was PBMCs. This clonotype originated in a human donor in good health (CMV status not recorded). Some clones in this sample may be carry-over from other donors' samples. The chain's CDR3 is CASSRDWVHNEQFF. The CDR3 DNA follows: TGTGCCAGCTCACGGGACTGGGTACACAATGAGCAGTTCTTC.